The 31 T cell receptor beta chains listed next were all sequenced from one sample in a study of blood T cell repertoires in COVID-19 (dated by TCRdb to 2020 to 2022). Libraries were made using the immunoSEQ multiplex PCR assay. Held by TCRdb, this immuneACCESS table contains in-frame sequences only and omits some clones. Under half of the omission traces to an unresolved V gene where checked; the cause of the rest is unknown. This sample comprises 300,000 or so clones, 90% of them detected only once. 2% to 3% of the sample is in the top ten clones. What was sequenced was PBMCs or T cells enriched from blood (not recorded which). Receptor source: a man aged 55 to 70 who had recovered from COVID-19.

J is TRBJ2-1 and V is TRBV28; 9 bases align to TRBD1. Trimming cost V 5 bases and J 7 bases; bases outside gene matches: 9. The CDR3 contains 15 residues. Per germline, CDR1 MDHEN and CDR2 SYDVKM. CDR3 bases: TGTGCCAGCAGTCCAACCGGGACAGGGAGAAATGAGCAGTTCTTC. Translation: CASSPTGTGRNEQFF.

The chain links TRBV7-2 to TRBJ2-1; D possibly corresponds to TRBD1 (6 bases). The germline CDR1 and CDR2 sequences are SGHTA and FQGNSA. The V end lost 3 bases, the J end lost 6 bases, and 12 bases lay between the germline ends. The CDR3 spans 14 residues. The CDR3 DNA reads as TGTGCCAGCAGCTTGCAAACAGGGATCAATGAGCAGTTCTTC. Translation: CASSLQTGINEQFF. Complete variable domain (other parts from reference TRBV7-2 and TRBJ2-1): GAGVSQSPSNKVTEKGKDVELRCDPISGHTALYWYRQSLGQGLEFLIYFQGNSAPDKSGLPSDRFSAERTGGSVSTLTIQRTQQEDSAVYLCASSLQTGINEQFFGPGTRLTVL.

The V call is TRBV4-1, the J call TRBJ2-7, with D perhaps matching TRBD1 (5 bases). The CDR3 length is 14 residues. Germline lookup yields CDR1 MGHRA and CDR2 YSYEKL. V was pared by 0 bases and J by 6 bases, with 12 bases between. CDR3 nucleotides: TGCGCCAGCAGCCAAGAGTCAGGGAAGGGCGAGCAGTACTTC. Translated, it gives CASSQESGKGEQYF.

CDR3 sequence (DNA): TGTGCCAGCACCCGCCGGACAGGGGGCAGTGAAGCTTTCTTT. Encoded protein: CASTRRTGGSEAFF. The chain employs TRBV14 and TRBJ1-1, with TRBD1 identical over 11 bases. The V gene's germline CDR1 is SGHDN and CDR2 FVKESK. With 7 bases clipped from V and 7 bases from J, the junction kept 8 bases outside the gene matches. The CDR3 has 14 amino acids. Supplemented by reference TRBV14 and TRBJ1-1, the full variable domain reads EAGVTQFPSHSVIEKGQTVTLRCDPISGHDNLYWYRRVMGKEIKFLLHFVKESKQDESGMPNNRFLAERTGGTYSTLKVQPAELEDSGVYFCASTRRTGGSEAFFGQGTRLTVV.

V and J are TRBV18 and TRBJ1-2; no clear D gene. Germline assignment: CDR1 KGHSH and CDR2 LQKENI. V was trimmed by 6 bases and J by 7 bases, leaving 15 bases between them. The CDR3 runs 13 residues. The CDR3 DNA follows: TGTGCCAGCTCCCAGGAAAGGGAGGTTGGCTACACCTTC. This translates into CASSQEREVGYTF.

This chain uses TRBV7-9 with TRBJ1-3; no clear D gene. Trimming removed 1 base from V and 0 bases from J, with 7 bases in between. The CDR3 consists of 15 residues. Germline CDR1 SEHNR, CDR2 FQNEAQ (reference sequence). Here the CDR3 reads CASSLGYSSGNTIYF. The CDR3 nucleotides are TGTGCCAGCAGCTTAGGGTACAGCTCTGGAAACACCATATATTTT.

The V and J genes are TRBV9 and TRBJ2-1; tentatively, D is TRBD1 (6 bases). The CDR3 extends over 16 amino acids. V shed 4 bases and J shed 3 bases, with 17 bases lying between them. The germline CDR1 and CDR2 sequences are SGDLS and YYNGEE. Written as DNA, the CDR3 is TGTGCCAGCAGCCCCAAGACAGGAAAGAACTACAATGAGCAGTTCTTC. It specifies CASSPKTGKNYNEQFF.

V gene TRBV3-1 (or the pseudogene TRBV3-2) combines with J gene TRBJ1-2, with a possible D match to TRBD1 (5 bases). CDR1 is LGHDT, CDR2 YNNKEL, per germline (reference sequence). The CDR3 totals 12 residues. Trimming pared 5 bases from V and 8 bases from J, leaving 12 bases between. The CDR3 region has the DNA TGTGCCAGCAGCAAGGAGGGACGAGGCTACACCTTC. Its translation: CASSKEGRGYTF.

The chain combines TRBV4-1 with TRBJ2-7; unclear D gene. This CDR3 contains 19 residues. The V and J ends lost 4 bases and 0 bases respectively, with 25 bases between them. Germline values: CDR1 MGHRA, CDR2 YSYEKL. CDR3: CASSRLRSSGPSSSYEQYF. DNA for the CDR3: TGCGCCAGCAGCCGGCTACGGTCTAGTGGTCCCTCCAGCTCCTACGAGCAGTACTTC.

The V and J genes are TRBV5-1 and TRBJ2-1, with D tentatively TRBD2 (6 bases). Germline CDR1 is SGHRS and CDR2 is YFSETQ. The CDR3 spans 15 residues. V lost 7 bases, J lost 0 bases, and 14 bases lay in between. The CDR3 bases are TGCGCCAGCCACCAGGGCGGGAACTCCTACAATGAGCAGTTCTTC. Amino acids: CASHQGGNSYNEQFF.

Only a few counts were recorded for this clone. The rearrangement links TRBV24-1 to TRBJ2-1; 8 bases align to TRBD1. This CDR3 is 16 amino acids long. V was pared by 6 bases and J by 8 bases, with 14 bases of the junction left unmatched. Per germline, CDR1 KGHDR and CDR2 SFDVKD. The CDR3 DNA reads TGTGCCACCAGTCCGAATCTTGGACAGGGTTTATATGAGCAGTTCTTC. Protein product: CATSPNLGQGLYEQFF.

The genes are TRBV12-3 or TRBV12-4 and TRBJ2-1; a possible D gene is TRBD1 (5 bases). Trimming pared 2 bases from V and 9 bases from J, leaving 8 bases between. The CDR3 runs to 12 residues. The CDR3 DNA follows: TGTGCCAGCAGTTTAAATAGGGGTGAGCAGTTCTTC. Protein sequence: CASSLNRGEQFF.

The rearrangement joins TRBV28 to TRBJ2-1, with 11 nucleotides matching TRBD2. The trim removed 5 bases at V and 9 bases at J, leaving 12 bases unmatched. This CDR3 has 16 residues. Germline loops: CDR1 MDHEN, CDR2 SYDVKM. The CDR3 DNA reads as TGTGCCAGCAGTCCGACTAGCGGGACACCGGCGGGTGAGCAGTTCTTC. It translates to CASSPTSGTPAGEQFF.

This chain connects TRBV2 to TRBJ1-1; 8 nucleotides line up with TRBD1. The V gene end was trimmed by 5 bases and the J gene end by 6 bases; junction bases not matched to a gene: 11. Germline values: CDR1 SNHLY, CDR2 FYNNEI. CDR3 size: 15 residues. Written as DNA, the CDR3 is TGTGCCAGCAGTATTGGGGACTGGACAGGGTCTGAAGCTTTCTTT. It codes for CASSIGDWTGSEAFF.

Ten or more counts support this clone. The chain couples TRBV7-2 to TRBJ1-5; D perhaps matches TRBD1 (6 bases). The CDR3 totals 14 residues. CDR1 and CDR2 from the germline V gene are SGHTA and FQGNSA. Trimming took off 5 bases at V and 2 bases at J, with 10 bases between the two ends. The CDR3 loop is CASSQRTGNQPQHF. CDR3 bases: TGTGCCAGCAGCCAGCGGACAGGCAATCAGCCCCAGCATTTT.

This chain joins TRBV4-1 and TRBJ2-1, with 10 bases matching TRBD1. Unmatched junction bases numbered 3, after V lost 4 bases and J lost 0 bases. This CDR3 is 16 amino acids long. Germline assignment: CDR1 MGHRA and CDR2 YSYEKL. CDR3 amino acids: CASSPGQGNSYNEQFF. CDR3 DNA sequence: TGCGCCAGCAGCCCGGGACAGGGGAACTCCTACAATGAGCAGTTCTTC.

The V call is TRBV2, the J call TRBJ1-5, with no clear D. The CDR3 sequence is 12 residues long. Per the germline V gene, CDR1 is SNHLY and CDR2 is FYNNEI. The germline V and J ends were trimmed by 4 bases and 6 bases, with 7 bases remaining between them. The CDR3 sequence: CASSVRSQPQHF. The CDR3 nucleotides read TGTGCCAGCAGTGTCCGGAGTCAGCCCCAGCATTTT.

V is TRBV24-1 and J is TRBJ2-2; D is uncertain. Between the trimmed V and J ends, which lost 9 bases and 0 bases, there was a span of 10 bases. The CDR3 loop spans 14 amino acids. The germline gives CDR1 KGHDR, CDR2 SFDVKD. CDR3 nucleotides: TGTGCCACCGCGCACAGATCGAACACCGGGGAGCTGTTTTTT. Amino acid sequence: CATAHRSNTGELFF.

The gene calls are TRBV19 and TRBJ2-3, with TRBD1 matching over 10 bases. This CDR3 region has 16 residues. The trim removed 10 bases at V and 0 bases at J, leaving 10 bases unmatched. The germline gives CDR1 LNHDA, CDR2 SQIVND (reference sequence). The chain's CDR3 is CATRDRGLISTDTQYF. The CDR3 DNA follows: TGTGCCACCCGGGACAGGGGACTCATTAGCACAGATACGCAGTATTTT.

In its sample, this clone was seen a few times. This chain links TRBV2 with TRBJ2-7, with TRBD2 matching 8 bases. Germline assignment: CDR1 SNHLY and CDR2 FYNNEI. The junction had 1 base not matched to a gene; V was cut back by 4 bases and J by 2 bases. This CDR3 is built from 13 residues. CDR3 coding DNA: TGTGCCAGCAGTGGGCGGGAGGCCTACGAGCAGTACTTC. Amino acids: CASSGREAYEQYF.

The V and J genes are TRBV7-8 and TRBJ1-1, with D perhaps TRBD1 (5 bases). From germline, CDR1 is SGHVS and CDR2 FQNEAQ. Trimming shortened V by 1 base and J by 11 bases, and 11 bases separated the two germline ends. The CDR3 covers 12 residues. The CDR3 here is CASSLDRKLAFF. The CDR3, as DNA: TGTGCCAGCAGCTTAGACAGGAAGTTGGCTTTCTTT.

The rearrangement uses TRBV10-3 and TRBJ1-4, with D perhaps TRBD1 (5 bases). CDR1 and CDR2 from the germline V gene are ENHRY and SYGVKD. V was pared by 4 bases and J by 0 bases, with 6 bases between. There are 14 residues in the CDR3. The chain's CDR3 is CAISVDTTNEKLFF. CDR3 nucleotides: TGTGCCATCAGTGTGGACACAACTAATGAAAAACTGTTTTTT.

The chain has TRBV5-4 and TRBJ2-1; 7 bases fit TRBD1. Germline V lookup: CDR1 SGHNT, CDR2 YYREEE (reference sequence). V gave up 2 bases and J gave up 7 bases; unmatched junction bases: 15. The CDR3 runs 17 residues. The CDR3 sequence: CASSFGQELFGGNEQFF. Here the CDR3 DNA reads TGTGCCAGCAGCTTCGGACAGGAATTATTTGGCGGTAATGAGCAGTTCTTC.

The gene calls are TRBV7-9 and TRBJ2-1; TRBD1 matches at 8 bases. J lost 7 bases, V lost 5 bases, and 19 bases had no gene match. The CDR3 sequence is 18 residues long. Per the germline V gene, CDR1 is SEHNR and CDR2 is FQNEAQ (reference sequence). The CDR3 nucleotides read TGTGCCAGCAGCCGCCGGACAGGGTATGAGGTAGGCTGGAATGAGCAGTTCTTC. Translated: CASSRRTGYEVGWNEQFF.

The J gene is TRBJ2-2, the V gene TRBV5-1; tentatively, D is TRBD2 (6 bases). This CDR3 region has 17 residues. From germline, CDR1 is SGHRS and CDR2 YFSETQ. Trimming took off 0 bases at V and 1 base at J, with 13 bases between the two ends. CDR3 DNA: TGCGCCAGCAGCTTGGCCGGGCGGACTATGAACACCGGGGAGCTGTTTTTT. It translates to CASSLAGRTMNTGELFF.

This clone appeared a single time. The chain has TRBV7-9 and TRBJ2-1, with 9 bases aligning to TRBD2. Germline CDR1 reads SEHNR; CDR2 reads FQNEAQ (reference sequence). J lost 8 bases, V lost 5 bases, and 13 bases had no gene match. The length of the CDR3 is 16 residues. The CDR3 spells CASSPVGASGIDEQFF. The DNA for the CDR3 is TGTGCCAGCAGCCCCGTGGGAGCTAGCGGGATCGATGAGCAGTTCTTC.

The chain is built from TRBV24-1 and TRBJ2-1; possible D gene TRBD1, 5 bases. The V end lost 6 bases, the J end lost 6 bases, and 14 bases lay between the germline ends. The CDR3 contains 14 residues. CDR1 is KGHDR, CDR2 SFDVKD, per germline. The CDR3 loop is CATSLGAVVNEQFF. Here the CDR3 DNA reads TGTGCCACCAGTTTAGGGGCCGTGGTCAATGAGCAGTTCTTC.

The rearrangement uses TRBV6-6 and TRBJ2-7, with D possibly matching TRBD1 (5 bases). Germline lookup yields CDR1 MNHNY and CDR2 SVGAGI (reference sequence). Trimming shortened V by 2 bases and J by 2 bases, and 16 bases separated the two germline ends. The CDR3 runs 16 residues. In DNA, the CDR3 is TGTGCCAGCAGTTACCGAACTATAGGGGCCCCCTACGAGCAGTACTTC. Translating gives CASSYRTIGAPYEQYF.

This clone showed up just once. The J gene is TRBJ1-6, the V gene TRBV6-5, with 7 bases fitting TRBD1. Per the germline V gene, CDR1 is MNHEY and CDR2 is SVGAGI. V lost 2 bases, J lost 8 bases, and 3 bases stayed unmatched. The CDR3 has 14 residues. This CDR3 is CASSYDRVDSPLHF. CDR3 bases: TGTGCCAGCAGTTACGACAGGGTTGATTCACCCCTCCACTTT.

The chain recombines TRBV30 with TRBJ1-1; the D gene is possibly TRBD1 (5 bases). Looked up from germline, CDR1 is GTSNPN and CDR2 is SVGIG (reference sequence). Trimming took off 6 bases at V and 0 bases at J, with 11 bases between the two ends. The CDR3 runs 13 residues. CDR3 residues: CACLTVMNTEAFF. The CDR3 region has the DNA TGTGCCTGCCTGACAGTAATGAACACTGAAGCTTTCTTT.

This clone was counted a single time. The chain couples TRBV6-2 or TRBV6-3 to TRBJ1-2; 7 bases line up with TRBD1. The ends lost 6 bases at V and 3 bases at J; junction bases unmatched: 13. This CDR3 is 16 amino acids long. In germline, CDR1 is MNHEY, CDR2 SVGEGT. CDR3 DNA sequence: TGTGCCAGCAGCCCTAAACGACAGGGAGGATACTATGGCTACACCTTC. Translating it yields CASSPKRQGGYYGYTF.